This T cell receptor (beta chain) was recovered during a study of blood T cell repertoires in COVID-19. Study summary: PBMCs, B-cell-depleted T cells, or T cells were the source of the cDNA or gDNA that made up the material.

Per germline, CDR1 LNHDA and CDR2 SQIVND (reference sequence). Germline trimming cut 5 bases from V and 1 base from J; bases unmatched to any gene: 5. The CDR3 has 16 residues. Methods used by the authors: Estimates of nucleated cell counts were drawn from the amplification of reference gene primers. Sequencing used immunoSEQ multiplex PCR; TCRdb keeps in-frame clones, though not all of them. The DNA was the basis for D and trimming; V, J and clone size are from that table. Of 250,000 to 300,000 clones detected, about 82% appear once; the ten largest clones hold less than 6.5%. The J gene is TRBJ2-1, the V gene TRBV19; 10 bases are shared with TRBD2. The sample taken for sequencing was peripheral blood. The sequence derives from a man aged 45-65 years with active or convalescent COVID-19. Here the CDR3 reads CASSPSGRSSYNEQFF. CDR3 DNA sequence: TGTGCCAGTAGTCCTAGCGGGAGATCATCCTACAATGAGCAGTTCTTC.